Each of the 22 T cell receptor beta chains below was sequenced from the same sample in a study of human T cells and chemical hapten exposure (dated by TCRdb to 2020 to 2022). The sample's time point label, in plain terms: patch test 3, about 24 weeks after DPC sensitization. The sample's treatment or condition label, decoded: therapeutic diphenylcyclopropenone sensitization with weekly scalp DPC. Library construction relied on RACE. This sample was sequenced with a NextSeq 500. TCRdb handled the public reads itself, with Q25 trimming in fastp and clone calling in MiXCR, and kept productive beta chains. Rows with one shared CDR3 protein collapse into an entry with the most common genes and DNA. A total of about 84,000 distinct CDR3 sequences appear in this sample, 11% of them only once. About 4% of the sample belongs to the ten largest clones. Here the sequenced sample was whole blood, taken in connection with sensitization to the hapten diphenylcyclopropenone (DPC). These receptors all stem from a woman in her 50s with alopecia areata. Some clones in this sample may be carry-over from other donors' samples.

In this sample, this clonotype turned up many times. The CDR3: CASSLSGRVTYEQYF. The CDR3 bases are TGTGCCAGCAGTTTATCGGGCAGGGTGACCTACGAGCAGTACTTC. J is TRBJ2-7 and V is TRBV28, with TRBD1 as a possible D gene (5 bases). Germline V gives CDR1 MDHEN, CDR2 SYDVKM. Trimming shortened V by 1 base and J by 2 bases, and 12 bases separated the two germline ends. The CDR3 has 15 amino acids.

This clonotype was detected many times. The V gene is TRBV20-1, the J gene TRBJ2-7, with unresolved D. CDR1 and CDR2 from the germline V gene are DFQATT and SNEGSKA (reference sequence). This CDR3 is built from 12 residues. Trimming cost V 2 bases and J 2 bases, with 7 bases left between them. Written as DNA, the CDR3 is TGCAGTGCTAGATGGCCTCCCTACGAGCAGTACTTC. It is translated as CSARWPPYEQYF.

This clonotype was counted only a few times. J is TRBJ1-2 and V is TRBV6-6; D is unresolved. Germline values: CDR1 MNHNY, CDR2 SVGAGI (reference sequence). V was pared by 5 bases and J by 8 bases, with 12 bases between. The length of the CDR3 is 12 residues. The CDR3 DNA reads TGTGCCAGCAGTAGGTCATCCGGGGGCTACACCTTC. Protein: CASSRSSGGYTF.

In regard to this clonotype: This could be a read error, since a much larger clone is one nucleotide away. V is TRBV29-1 and J is TRBJ2-7, with D perhaps matching TRBD2 (5 bases). CDR1 and CDR2 from the germline V gene are SQVTM and ANQGSEA. The CDR3 contains 13 residues. The CDR3 region has the DNA TGCAGCGTTACGACCGGAGGATCCTACGAGCACTACTTC. Translation: CSVTTGGSYEHYF.

This clonotype was picked up many times. V and J are TRBV6-5 and TRBJ1-1; 8 bases align to TRBD1. Germline V gene data show CDR1 as MNHEY and CDR2 as SVGAGI. The CDR3 spans 14 residues. The ends lost 5 bases at V and 4 bases at J; junction bases unmatched: 6. This CDR3 is CASSTDRGGTEAFF. In DNA, the CDR3 is TGTGCCAGCAGTACCGACAGGGGCGGCACTGAAGCTTTCTTT.

This clonotype showed up many times. The J gene is TRBJ2-7, the V gene TRBV12-3 or TRBV12-4, with TRBD2 matching over 12 bases. V was pared by 3 bases and J by 5 bases, with 5 bases of the junction left unmatched. This CDR3 spans 15 amino acids. The CDR3 protein is CASSFRTSGNDEQYF. The CDR3 DNA follows: TGTGCCAGCAGTTTTAGGACTAGCGGGAACGACGAGCAGTACTTC.

This clonotype came up a few times. This sequence joins TRBV19 and TRBJ2-1, with D hard to call. The germline V gene encodes CDR1 LNHDA and CDR2 SQIVND (reference sequence). CDR3 size: 11 residues. The germline V and J ends were trimmed by 5 bases and 5 bases, with 4 bases remaining between them. For the CDR3, the DNA is TGTGCCAGTAGTCAAAACAATGAGCAGTTCTTC. This gives the protein CASSQNNEQFF.

This clonotype was picked up many times. The CDR3 here is CASSLAGGFSTDTQYF. Written as DNA, the CDR3 is TGCGCCAGCAGCTTGGCCGGGGGTTTTAGCACAGATACGCAGTATTTT. This chain connects TRBV5-1 to TRBJ2-3; possible D gene TRBD2, 6 bases. Germline loops: CDR1 SGHRS, CDR2 YFSETQ. Trimming cost V 0 bases and J 0 bases, with 11 bases left between them. This CDR3 is built from 16 residues.

The V and J genes are TRBV10-1 and TRBJ2-5; 7 bases align to TRBD1. The CDR3 runs 14 residues. V lost 10 bases and J lost 5; bases outside the gene matches: 13. In germline, CDR1 is WNHNN, CDR2 SYGVQD (reference sequence). For the CDR3, the DNA is TGCGCCACTTCGGACGCAGGGGGTAGGGAGACCCAGTACTTC. Amino acids: CATSDAGGRETQYF.

V gene TRBV9 combines with J gene TRBJ2-7; TRBD2 matches 8 bases. Trimming at V came to 0 bases and at J to 1 base, leaving 3 bases not matched to a gene. Germline loops: CDR1 SGDLS, CDR2 YYNGEE. The CDR3 is made up of 15 amino acids. The CDR3 is CASSVGLAGSYEQYF. CDR3 nucleotide sequence: TGTGCCAGCAGCGTAGGATTAGCGGGATCCTACGAGCAGTACTTC.

The rearrangement joins TRBV29-1 to TRBJ2-1; maybe TRBD2 (5 bases). The CDR3 runs 12 residues. Germline V gene lookup returns CDR1 SQVTM and CDR2 ANQGSEA. Trimming removed 4 bases at V and 9 bases at J, with 13 bases between. In nucleotides, the CDR3 is TGCAGCGTTGCACGGGGATGGGGTGAGCAGTTCTTC. Amino acid sequence: CSVARGWGEQFF.

This clonotype was observed many times. J is TRBJ1-1 and V is TRBV7-6; D is unclear. Trimming shortened V by 1 base and J by 4 bases, and 10 bases separated the two germline ends. CDR1 is SGHVS, CDR2 FNYEAQ, per germline. CDR3 length: 14 residues. CDR3 residues: CASSLGEVITEAFF. In DNA form, the CDR3 reads TGTGCCAGCAGCTTAGGGGAGGTTATCACTGAAGCTTTCTTT.

This clonotype was counted only a few times. The rearrangement uses TRBV7-3 and TRBJ2-5, with D perhaps matching TRBD2 (5 bases). Germline V CDR1 and CDR2: SGHTA, FQGTGA. The ends were cut back, 1 base at V and 6 bases at J, with 15 bases in the middle. The CDR3 length is 15 residues. The CDR3 region is CASSLSGGSEKTQYF. The CDR3 DNA reads TGTGCCAGCAGCTTAAGTGGTGGGAGCGAAAAGACCCAGTACTTC.

The rearrangement links TRBV10-2 to TRBJ2-1, with TRBD2 matching 8 bases. The CDR3 is 13 amino acids. V lost 9 bases, J lost 5 bases, and 6 bases stayed unmatched. Germline assignment: CDR1 WSHSY and CDR2 SAAADI. CDR3 residues: CASTYGRDNEQFF. As DNA, the CDR3 is TGCGCCAGTACGTACGGGAGGGACAATGAGCAGTTCTTC.

The sample holds many counts of this clonotype. The rearrangement links TRBV20-1 to TRBJ2-5, with a tentative D call TRBD2 (6 bases). In germline, CDR1 is DFQATT, CDR2 SNEGSKA (reference sequence). The CDR3 contains 13 residues. V lost 7 bases and J 5 bases, leaving 17 bases between the germline ends. In DNA form, the CDR3 reads TGCAGTGGAGGCGGGATCGGGTCGGAGACCCAGTACTTC. Protein sequence: CSGGGIGSETQYF.

This clonotype was detected many times. The CDR3 region has the DNA TGTGCCAGTAGTCACAGGGGGCGAGGCACCGGGGAGCTGTTTTTT. Its translation is CASSHRGRGTGELFF. V gene TRBV19 combines with J gene TRBJ2-2, with 9 bases identical to TRBD1. CDR3 length equals 15 residues. The germline V gene encodes CDR1 LNHDA and CDR2 SQIVND (reference sequence). V trimming: 5 bases; J trimming: 4 bases; junction bases outside the gene matches: 5. The full variable domain, its missing parts supplied by reference TRBV19 and TRBJ2-2, is DGGITQSPKYLFRKEGQNVTLSCEQNLNHDAMYWYRQDPGQGLRLIYYSQIVNDFQKGDIAEGYSVSREKKESFPLTVTSAQKNPTAFYLCASSHRGRGTGELFFGEGSRLTVL.

The chain is built from TRBV5-1 and TRBJ2-7; tentatively, D is TRBD1 (5 bases). CDR3 length: 14 residues. Germline CDR1 reads SGHRS; CDR2 reads YFSETQ. The V and J ends lost 0 bases and 7 bases respectively, with 14 bases between them. CDR3 protein: CASSLGLGVREQYF. The DNA for the CDR3 is TGCGCCAGCAGCTTGGGATTAGGGGTAAGGGAGCAGTACTTC. Complete variable domain (other parts from reference TRBV5-1 and TRBJ2-7): KAGVTQTPRYLIKTRGQQVTLSCSPISGHRSVSWYQQTPGQGLQFLFEYFSETQRNKGNFPGRFSGRQFSNSRSEMNVSTLELGDSALYLCASSLGLGVREQYFGPGTRLTVT.

This clonotype was counted ten times or more. This chain joins TRBV7-2 and TRBJ2-5, with 13 bases aligning to TRBD2. The CDR3 has 16 amino acids. The V segment lost 1 base and the J segment 4 bases; nucleotides outside the gene matches: 3. Germline V gives CDR1 SGHTA, CDR2 FQGNSA. This CDR3 is CASSLVWTSGGETQYF. The CDR3 DNA is TGTGCCAGCAGCTTAGTTTGGACTAGCGGGGGAGAGACCCAGTACTTC.

This sequence joins TRBV7-9 and TRBJ2-5, with TRBD1 matching over 8 bases. J gave up 3 bases and V 5 bases, and 5 bases lay outside the gene matches. Germline CDR1 and CDR2: SEHNR and FQNEAQ (reference sequence). The CDR3 is made up of 14 amino acids. CDR3 region: CASSRDRRKETQYF. In DNA form, the CDR3 reads TGTGCCAGCAGCCGGGACAGGAGAAAAGAGACCCAGTACTTC.

This clonotype was observed at least ten times. V and J are TRBV20-1 and TRBJ2-5; tentative D call: TRBD2 (5 bases). This CDR3 region has 14 residues. Germline V gene data show CDR1 as DFQATT and CDR2 as SNEGSKA (reference sequence). Trimming cost V 0 bases and J 2 bases, with 10 bases left between them. CDR3 in DNA: TGCAGTGCTAGAGACGGACGGGAACAAGAGACCCAGTACTTC. This gives the protein CSARDGREQETQYF.

This rearrangement joins TRBV9 to TRBJ2-3; D remains unclear. CDR1 SGDLS and CDR2 YYNGEE come from the germline V gene. The CDR3 loop spans 11 amino acids. V was pared by 7 bases and J by 0 bases, with 3 bases between. The CDR3 coding sequence is TGTGCCAGCGCAAGCACAGATACGCAGTATTTT. Translation: CASASTDTQYF.

This chain uses TRBV4-1 with TRBJ2-7; the match to TRBD1 covers 7 bases. CDR3 size: 17 residues. J gave up 1 base and V 0 bases, and 9 bases lay outside the gene matches. Germline values: CDR1 MGHRA, CDR2 YSYEKL. CDR3 in DNA: TGCGCCAGCAGCCAAGATCCGACGCCAGGGGGATCCTACGAGCAGTACTTC. This codes for CASSQDPTPGGSYEQYF.